This section outlines one T cell receptor (beta chain) sequence together with its context. Its cognate antigen is unknown. This sample was included in a study of OX40 agonist ivuxolimab in advanced cancers. Study overall: At 0.01 to 10 mg/kg, ivuxolimab was administered intravenously to patients every 2 weeks. Enrolled patients in dose escalation had cancers that were hepatocellular carcinoma, melanoma, renal cell or head and neck cancer. Study-wide points: Low normalized T-cell clonal expansion was additionally recorded for some nonresponders.

The V and J ends lost 6 bases and 4 bases respectively, with 6 bases between them. In germline, CDR1 is SGHAT, CDR2 FQNNGV. This CDR3 comprises 11 residues. Generated by immunoSEQ multiplex PCR, the TCRdb table keeps only in-frame clones and is missing some. This table has 50,000 to 65,000 clones, about 81% appearing once. The origin of this receptor is an adult with an advanced solid tumor such as melanoma, head and neck, liver or kidney cancer. The sequences come from CD4+ or CD8+ T cells sorted from blood, collected in a trial of the OX40 agonist ivuxolimab. The rearrangement joins TRBV11-2 to TRBJ1-1; D is uncertain. The CDR3 reads CASSPGTEAFF. CDR3 bases: TGTGCCAGCAGTCCAGGCACTGAAGCTTTCTTT.